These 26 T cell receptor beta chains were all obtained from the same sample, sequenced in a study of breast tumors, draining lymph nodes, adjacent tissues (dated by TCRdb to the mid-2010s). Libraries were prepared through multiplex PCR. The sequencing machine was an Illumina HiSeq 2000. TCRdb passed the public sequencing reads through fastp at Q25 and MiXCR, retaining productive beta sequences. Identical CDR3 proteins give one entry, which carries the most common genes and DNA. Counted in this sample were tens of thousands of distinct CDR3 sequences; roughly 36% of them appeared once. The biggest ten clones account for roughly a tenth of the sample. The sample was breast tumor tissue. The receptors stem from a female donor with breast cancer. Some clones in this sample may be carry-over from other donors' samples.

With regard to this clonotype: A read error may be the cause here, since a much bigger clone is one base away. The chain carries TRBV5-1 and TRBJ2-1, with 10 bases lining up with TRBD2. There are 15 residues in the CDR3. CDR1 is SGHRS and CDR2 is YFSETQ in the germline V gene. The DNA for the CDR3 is TGCGCCAGCACGCCGGGACTAGCGACCTACAAGGAGCAGTTCTTC. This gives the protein CASTPGLATYKEQFF.

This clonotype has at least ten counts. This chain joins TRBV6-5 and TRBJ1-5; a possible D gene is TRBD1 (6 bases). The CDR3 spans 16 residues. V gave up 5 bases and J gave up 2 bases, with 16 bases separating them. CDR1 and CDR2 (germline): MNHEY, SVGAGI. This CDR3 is CASSKLYRECNQPQHF. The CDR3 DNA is TGTGCCAGCAGTAAACTCTACAGGGAATGCAATCAGCCCCAGCATTTT.

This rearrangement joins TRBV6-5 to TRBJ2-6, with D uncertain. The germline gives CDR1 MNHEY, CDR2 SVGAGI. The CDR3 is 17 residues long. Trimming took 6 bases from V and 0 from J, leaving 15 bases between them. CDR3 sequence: CASRPGVVISGANVLTF. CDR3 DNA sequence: TGTGCCAGCAGGCCAGGAGTCGTAATCTCTGGGGCCAACGTCCTGACTTTC.

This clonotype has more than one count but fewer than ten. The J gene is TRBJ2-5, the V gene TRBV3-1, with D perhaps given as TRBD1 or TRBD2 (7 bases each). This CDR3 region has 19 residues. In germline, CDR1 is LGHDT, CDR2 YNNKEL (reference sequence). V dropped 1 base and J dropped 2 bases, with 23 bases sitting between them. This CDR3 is CASSQGRGGGRGGQETQYF. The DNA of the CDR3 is TGTGCCAGCAGCCAAGGAAGGGGTGGGGGCAGGGGGGGACAAGAGACCCAGTACTTC.

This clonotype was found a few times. The DNA for the CDR3 is TGTGCCAGCACCCCCCGGGGCAGGCGAAACTCGGACTACAATGAGCAGTTCTTC. Amino acid sequence: CASTPRGRRNSDYNEQFF. The rearrangement joins TRBV6-2 or TRBV6-3 to TRBJ2-1, with D tentatively TRBD1 or TRBD2 (5 bases each). CDR1 is MNHEY, CDR2 SVGEGT, per germline. This CDR3 contains 18 residues. V was shortened by 7 bases and J by 3 bases, with 25 bases between the two germline ends.

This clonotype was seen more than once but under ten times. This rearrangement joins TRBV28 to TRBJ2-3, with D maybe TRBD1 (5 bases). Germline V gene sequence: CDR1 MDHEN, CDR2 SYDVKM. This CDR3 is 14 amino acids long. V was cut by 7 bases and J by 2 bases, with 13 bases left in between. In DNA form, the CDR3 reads TGTGCCAGCATAAAGTTGGGGCCCACAGATACGCAGTATTTT. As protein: CASIKLGPTDTQYF.

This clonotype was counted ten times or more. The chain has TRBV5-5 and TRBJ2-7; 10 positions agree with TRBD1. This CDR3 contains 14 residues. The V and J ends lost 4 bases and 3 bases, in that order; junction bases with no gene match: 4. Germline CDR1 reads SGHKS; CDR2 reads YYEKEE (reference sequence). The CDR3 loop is CASSPTGGNYEQYF. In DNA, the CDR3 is TGTGCCAGCAGCCCGACAGGGGGCAACTACGAGCAGTACTTC.

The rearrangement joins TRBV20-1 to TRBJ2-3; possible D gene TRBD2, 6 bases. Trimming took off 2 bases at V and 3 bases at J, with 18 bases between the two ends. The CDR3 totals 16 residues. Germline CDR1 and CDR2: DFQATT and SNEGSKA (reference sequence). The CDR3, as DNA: TGCAGTGCTAGACCCCTTCGGGGGAGTGGTACAGATACGCAGTATTTT. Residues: CSARPLRGSGTDTQYF.

CDR3 sequence: CASSQRTGAGVKADTQYF. The CDR3 nucleotides read TGTGCCAGCAGCCAGAGGACGGGGGCGGGAGTAAAGGCAGATACGCAGTATTTT. The genes are TRBV3-1 and TRBJ2-3; a possible D gene is TRBD2 (7 bases). CDR3 size: 18 residues. Trimming removed 3 bases at V and 4 bases at J, with 23 bases between. CDR1 and CDR2 (germline): LGHDT, YNNKEL (reference sequence).

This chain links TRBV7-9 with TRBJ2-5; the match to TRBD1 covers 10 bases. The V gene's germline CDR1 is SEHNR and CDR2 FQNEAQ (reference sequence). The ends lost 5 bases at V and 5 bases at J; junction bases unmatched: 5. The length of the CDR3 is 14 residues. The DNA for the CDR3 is TGTGCCAGCAGCCCCGGGACAGGGGACGAGACCCAGTACTTC. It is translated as CASSPGTGDETQYF.

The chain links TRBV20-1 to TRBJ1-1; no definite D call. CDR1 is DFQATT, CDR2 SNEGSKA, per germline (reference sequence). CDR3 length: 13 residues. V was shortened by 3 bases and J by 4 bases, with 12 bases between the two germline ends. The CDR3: CSASLLRSTEAFF. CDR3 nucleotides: TGCAGTGCTAGTCTCCTCAGGAGCACTGAAGCTTTCTTT.

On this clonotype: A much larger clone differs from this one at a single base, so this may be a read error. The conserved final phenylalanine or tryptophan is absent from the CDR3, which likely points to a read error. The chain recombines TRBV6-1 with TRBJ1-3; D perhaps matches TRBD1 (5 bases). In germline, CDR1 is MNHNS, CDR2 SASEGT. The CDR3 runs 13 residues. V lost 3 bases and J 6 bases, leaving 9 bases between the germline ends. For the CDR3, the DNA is TGTGCCAGCAGTGAGGGACTGGTAAACACCATATATCTT. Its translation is CASSEGLVNTIYL.

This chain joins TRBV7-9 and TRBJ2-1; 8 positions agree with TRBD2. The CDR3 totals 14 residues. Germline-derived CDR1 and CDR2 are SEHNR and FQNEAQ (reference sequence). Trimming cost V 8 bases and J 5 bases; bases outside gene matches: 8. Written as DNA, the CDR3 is TGTGCCAGCTTCGGGGGGGGACTTCACAATGAGCAGTTCTTC. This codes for CASFGGGLHNEQFF.

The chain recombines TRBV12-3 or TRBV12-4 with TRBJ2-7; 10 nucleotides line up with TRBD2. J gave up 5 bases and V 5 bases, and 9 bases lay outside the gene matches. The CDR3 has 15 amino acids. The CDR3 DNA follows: TGTGCCAGCAGTCTAGACAGCGGGAGGGCCCACGAGCAGTACTTC. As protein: CASSLDSGRAHEQYF.

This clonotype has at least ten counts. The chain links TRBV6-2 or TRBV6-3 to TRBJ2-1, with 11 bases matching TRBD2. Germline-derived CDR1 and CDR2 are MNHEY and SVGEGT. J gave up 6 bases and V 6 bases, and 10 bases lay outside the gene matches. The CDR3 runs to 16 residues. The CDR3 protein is CASSARLAGQGNEQFF. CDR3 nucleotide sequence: TGTGCCAGCAGCGCGCGACTAGCGGGACAAGGCAATGAGCAGTTCTTC.

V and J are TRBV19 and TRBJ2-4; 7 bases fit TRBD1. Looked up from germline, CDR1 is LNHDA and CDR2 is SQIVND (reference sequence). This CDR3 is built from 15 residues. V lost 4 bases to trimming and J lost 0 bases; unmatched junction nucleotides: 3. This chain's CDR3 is CASSTHRGAKNIQYF. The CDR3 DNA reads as TGTGCCAGTAGTACGCACAGGGGAGCCAAAAACATTCAGTACTTC.

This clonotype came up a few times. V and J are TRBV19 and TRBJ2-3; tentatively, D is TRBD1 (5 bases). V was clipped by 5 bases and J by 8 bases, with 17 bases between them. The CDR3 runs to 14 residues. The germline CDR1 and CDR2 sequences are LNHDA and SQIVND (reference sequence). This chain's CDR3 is CASSDRTSAVTQYF. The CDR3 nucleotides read TGTGCCAGTAGTGATCGGACAAGCGCTGTTACGCAGTATTTT. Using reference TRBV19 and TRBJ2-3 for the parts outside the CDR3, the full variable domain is DGGITQSPKYLFRKEGQNVTLSCEQNLNHDAMYWYRQDPGQGLRLIYYSQIVNDFQKGDIAEGYSVSREKKESFPLTVTSAQKNPTAFYLCASSDRTSAVTQYFGPGTRLTVL.

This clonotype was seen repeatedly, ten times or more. CDR3 DNA sequence: TGTGCCAGCAGTTTAACGGGAGTCACCGGGGAGCTGTTTTTT. It codes for CASSLTGVTGELFF. J is TRBJ2-2 and V is TRBV12-3 or TRBV12-4; tentative D call: TRBD2 (6 bases). V was shortened by 2 bases and J by 4 bases, with 8 bases between the two germline ends. This CDR3 is 14 amino acids long.

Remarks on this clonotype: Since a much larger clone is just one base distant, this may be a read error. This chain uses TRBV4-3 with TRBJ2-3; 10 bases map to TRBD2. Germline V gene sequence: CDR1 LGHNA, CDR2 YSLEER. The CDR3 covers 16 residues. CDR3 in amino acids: CASSQGIAGGHHTQCF. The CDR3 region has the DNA TGCGCCAGCAGCCAGGGAATAGCGGGAGGACACCATACGCAGTGTTTT.

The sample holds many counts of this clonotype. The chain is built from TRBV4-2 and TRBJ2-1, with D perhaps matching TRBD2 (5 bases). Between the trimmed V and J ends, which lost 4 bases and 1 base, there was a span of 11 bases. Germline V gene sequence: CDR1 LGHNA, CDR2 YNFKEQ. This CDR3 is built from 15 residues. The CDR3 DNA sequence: TGTGCCAGCAGCCGAGAGAGGGCTTCCTACAATGAGCAGTTCTTC. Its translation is CASSRERASYNEQFF.

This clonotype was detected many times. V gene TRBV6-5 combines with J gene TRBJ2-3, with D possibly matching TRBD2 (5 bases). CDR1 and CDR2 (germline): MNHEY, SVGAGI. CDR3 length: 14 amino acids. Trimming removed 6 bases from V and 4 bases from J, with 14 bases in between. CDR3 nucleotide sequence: TGTGCCAGCAGGTCACGGAATAGCGCAGATACGCAGTATTTT. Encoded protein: CASRSRNSADTQYF.

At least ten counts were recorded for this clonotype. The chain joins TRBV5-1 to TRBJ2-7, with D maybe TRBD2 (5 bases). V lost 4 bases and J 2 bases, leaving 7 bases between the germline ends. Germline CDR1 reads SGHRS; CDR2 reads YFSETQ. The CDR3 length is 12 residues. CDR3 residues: CASSTGTYEQYF. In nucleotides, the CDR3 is TGCGCCAGCAGCACCGGGACCTACGAGCAGTACTTC.

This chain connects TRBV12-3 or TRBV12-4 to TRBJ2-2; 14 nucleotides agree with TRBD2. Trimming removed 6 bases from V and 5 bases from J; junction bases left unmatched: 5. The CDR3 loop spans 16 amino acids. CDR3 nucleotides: TGTGCCAGCAGCCCAGGGACTAGCGGGAGTACCGGGGAGCTGTTTTTT. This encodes CASSPGTSGSTGELFF.

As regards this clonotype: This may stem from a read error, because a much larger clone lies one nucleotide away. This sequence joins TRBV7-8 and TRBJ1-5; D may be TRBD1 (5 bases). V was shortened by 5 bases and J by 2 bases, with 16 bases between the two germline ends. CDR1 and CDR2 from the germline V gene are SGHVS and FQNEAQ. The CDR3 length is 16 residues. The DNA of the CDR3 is TGTGCCAGCAGCACCCTCTTCGGGGGTGGCAATCAGCCCCAGCATTTT. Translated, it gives CASSTLFGGGNQPQHF.

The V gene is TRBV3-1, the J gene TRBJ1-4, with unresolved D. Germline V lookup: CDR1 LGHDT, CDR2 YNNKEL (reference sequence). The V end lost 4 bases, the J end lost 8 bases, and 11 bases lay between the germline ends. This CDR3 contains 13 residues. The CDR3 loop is CASSRVGREKLFF. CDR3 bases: TGTGCCAGCAGCCGAGTAGGGAGGGAAAAACTGTTTTTT.

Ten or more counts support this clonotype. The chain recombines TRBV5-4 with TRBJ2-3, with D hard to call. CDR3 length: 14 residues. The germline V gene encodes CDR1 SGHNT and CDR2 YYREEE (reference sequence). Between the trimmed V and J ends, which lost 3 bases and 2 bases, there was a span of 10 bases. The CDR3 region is CASSSAGSTDTQYF. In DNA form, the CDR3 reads TGTGCCAGCAGCTCAGCCGGGTCCACAGATACGCAGTATTTT.